This section outlines one T cell receptor (beta chain) sequence together with its context. The data were obtained in a study of T cells expressing NK-cell markers. From the 5' RACE reads, TCRdb lists one entry per CDR3 protein and no DNA. The listing records a few hundred thousand distinct CDR3 sequences. The CDR3 runs to 17 residues. The sample consisted of blood T cells: a sorted CD56 or NKG2C T cell subset, CD4+ or CD8+ T cells, or bulk PBMC T cells (not recorded which). V usage is TRBV12-3 or TRBV12-4 and J usage is TRBJ2-5; TCRdb lists TRBD1, though no DNA is available to test this call. This TCR was recovered from a man aged 18 to 69 in good health. The CDR3 is CASSFRGLGGKQETQYF.